This T cell receptor (beta chain) came from a study of blood T cell repertoires in COVID-19. Study information: Nucleic acid was either cDNA or gDNA, and it came from T cells, B-cell-depleted T cells, or PBMCs.

This CDR3 has 14 residues. Germline V lookup: CDR1 MDHEN, CDR2 SYDVKM. J lost 1 base, V lost 8 bases, and 5 bases had no gene match. Here immunoSEQ multiplex PCR was the method, and the copy in TCRdb shows in-frame clones only, minus some. The repertoire holds 150,000 to 200,000 clones, roughly 88% seen once, with roughly 15% in the top ten. V usage is TRBV28 and J usage is TRBJ1-2; TRBD1 matches at 9 bases. This sequence was found in a man aged 50-59 years who had recovered from COVID-19. The sample consisted of PBMCs or T cells enriched from blood (not recorded which). The CDR3, as DNA: TGTGCCAGCGGGAAGGGACAGGGTAACTATGGCTACACCTTC. Translation gives CASGKGQGNYGYTF.